This T cell receptor beta chain was identified in a study of blood T cell repertoires in COVID-19. Study as a whole: Material from acute and convalescent COVID-19 was sourced from the United States, Italy and Spain. In each case, the material was cDNA or gDNA derived from T cells, B-cell-depleted T cells, or PBMCs.

Only in-frame clones appear in the TCRdb table, and some are missing; sequencing was by immunoSEQ multiplex PCR. The sample holds some 250,000 clones, 82% seen once. This clone has more than one count but fewer than ten. The sequence came from a woman aged 18-29 years with acute or convalescent COVID-19. Sequences were obtained from peripheral blood.

CDR3 sequence (DNA): TGTGCCAGCAGCTCCCAGGTTTCAGTTGGCTACACCTTC. This codes for CASSSQVSVGYTF. The chain combines TRBV7-2 with TRBJ1-2; D is unclear. Germline loops: CDR1 SGHTA, CDR2 FQGNSA. This CDR3 contains 13 residues. Trimming shortened V by 4 bases and J by 7 bases, and 13 bases separated the two germline ends.